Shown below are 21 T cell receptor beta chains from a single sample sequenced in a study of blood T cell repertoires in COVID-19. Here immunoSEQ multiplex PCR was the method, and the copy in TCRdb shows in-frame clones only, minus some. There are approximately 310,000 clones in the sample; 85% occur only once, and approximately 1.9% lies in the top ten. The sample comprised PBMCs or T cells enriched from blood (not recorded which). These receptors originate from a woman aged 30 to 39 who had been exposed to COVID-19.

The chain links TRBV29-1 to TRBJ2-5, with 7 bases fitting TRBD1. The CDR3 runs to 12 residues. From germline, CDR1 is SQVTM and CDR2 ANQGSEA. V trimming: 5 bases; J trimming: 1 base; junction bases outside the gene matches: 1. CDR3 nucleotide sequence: TGCAGCGTTCGGACAGGCCAAGAGACCCAGTACTTC. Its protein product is CSVRTGQETQYF.

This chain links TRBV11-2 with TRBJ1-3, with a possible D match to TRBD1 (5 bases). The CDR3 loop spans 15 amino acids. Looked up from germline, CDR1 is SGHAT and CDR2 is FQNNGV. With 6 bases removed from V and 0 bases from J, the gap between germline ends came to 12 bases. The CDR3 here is CASRLDKSSGNTIYF. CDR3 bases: TGTGCCAGCAGACTGGACAAGAGCTCTGGAAACACCATATATTTT.

This chain's CDR3 is CASSGYPGSGNTIYF. CDR3 in DNA: TGTGCCAGCAGTGGCTACCCGGGCTCTGGAAACACCATATATTTT. The V and J genes are TRBV6-4 and TRBJ1-3, with no clear D. Germline V gene data show CDR1 as MRHNA and CDR2 as SNTAGT. Trimming shortened V by 4 bases and J by 0 bases, and 10 bases separated the two germline ends. The CDR3 runs 15 residues.

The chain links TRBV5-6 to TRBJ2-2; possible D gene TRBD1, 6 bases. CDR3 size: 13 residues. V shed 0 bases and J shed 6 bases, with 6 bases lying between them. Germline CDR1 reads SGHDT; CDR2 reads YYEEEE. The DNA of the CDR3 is TGTGCCAGCAGCTTGGACAGGGCCGGGGAGCTGTTTTTT. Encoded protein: CASSLDRAGELFF.

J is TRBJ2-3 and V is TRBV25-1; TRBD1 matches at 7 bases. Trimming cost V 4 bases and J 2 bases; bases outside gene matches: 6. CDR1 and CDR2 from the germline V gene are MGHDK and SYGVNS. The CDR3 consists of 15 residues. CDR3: CASSGTGVDTDTQYF. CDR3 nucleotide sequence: TGTGCCAGCAGTGGAACAGGGGTTGACACAGATACGCAGTATTTT.

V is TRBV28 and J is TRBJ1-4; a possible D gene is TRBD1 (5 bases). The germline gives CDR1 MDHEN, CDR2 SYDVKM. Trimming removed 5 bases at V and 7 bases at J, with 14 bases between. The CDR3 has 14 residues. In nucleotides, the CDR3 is TGTGCCAGCAGTACAGGTCAACCGGGTGAAAAACTGTTTTTT. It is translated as CASSTGQPGEKLFF.

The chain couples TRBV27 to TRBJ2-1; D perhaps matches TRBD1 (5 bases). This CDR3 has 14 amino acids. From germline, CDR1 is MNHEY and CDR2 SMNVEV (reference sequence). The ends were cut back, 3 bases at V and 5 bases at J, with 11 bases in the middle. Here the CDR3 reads CASSFIDRNNEQFF. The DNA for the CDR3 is TGTGCCAGCAGTTTTATCGACAGAAACAATGAGCAGTTCTTC.

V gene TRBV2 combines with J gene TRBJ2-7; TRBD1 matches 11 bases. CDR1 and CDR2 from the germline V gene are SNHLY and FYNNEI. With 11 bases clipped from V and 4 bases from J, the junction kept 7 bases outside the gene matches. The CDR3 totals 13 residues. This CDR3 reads CAGGGQGAYEQYF. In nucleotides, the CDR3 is TGTGCCGGTGGAGGACAGGGGGCTTACGAGCAGTACTTC.

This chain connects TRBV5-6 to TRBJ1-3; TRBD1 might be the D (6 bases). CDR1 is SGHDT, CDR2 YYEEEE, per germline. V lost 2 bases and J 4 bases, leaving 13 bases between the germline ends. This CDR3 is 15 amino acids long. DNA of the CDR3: TGTGCCAGCAGCTTAACCAGGGGCTCGGGAAACACCATATATTTT. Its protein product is CASSLTRGSGNTIYF.

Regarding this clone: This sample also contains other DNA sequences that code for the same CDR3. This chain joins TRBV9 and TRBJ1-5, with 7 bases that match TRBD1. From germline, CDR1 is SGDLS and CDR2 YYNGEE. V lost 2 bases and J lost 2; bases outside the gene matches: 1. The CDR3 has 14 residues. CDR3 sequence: CASSVGQGNQPQHF. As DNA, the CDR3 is TGTGCCAGCAGCGTTGGACAGGGCAATCAGCCCCAGCATTTT.

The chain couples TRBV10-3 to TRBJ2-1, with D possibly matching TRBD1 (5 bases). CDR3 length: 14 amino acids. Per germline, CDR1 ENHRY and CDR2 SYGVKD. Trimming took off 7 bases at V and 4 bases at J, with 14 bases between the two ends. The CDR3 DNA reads TGTGCCATCACGGCGGACACCCAGTACAATGAGCAGTTCTTC. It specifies CAITADTQYNEQFF.

CDR3 nucleotide sequence: TGTGCCACCAATCCGGGACTAGCGGATAACACCGGGGAGCTGTTTTTT. Residues: CATNPGLADNTGELFF. This chain joins TRBV15 and TRBJ2-2; 11 nucleotides align to TRBD2. Germline-derived CDR1 and CDR2 are LNHNV and YYDKDF (reference sequence). The V segment lost 7 bases and the J segment 2 bases; nucleotides outside the gene matches: 6. The length of the CDR3 is 16 residues.

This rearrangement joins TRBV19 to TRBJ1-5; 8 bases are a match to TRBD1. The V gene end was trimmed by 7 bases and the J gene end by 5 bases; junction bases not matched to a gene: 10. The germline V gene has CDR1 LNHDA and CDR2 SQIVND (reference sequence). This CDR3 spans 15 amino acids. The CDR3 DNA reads TGTGCCAGTAATCGGGCAGGGGGCGCCCATCAGCCCCAGCATTTT. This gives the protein CASNRAGGAHQPQHF.

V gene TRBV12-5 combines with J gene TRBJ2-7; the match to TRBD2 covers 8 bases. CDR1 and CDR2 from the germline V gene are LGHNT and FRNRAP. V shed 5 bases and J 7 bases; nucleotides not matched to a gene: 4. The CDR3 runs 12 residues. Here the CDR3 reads CASGLQRGEQYF. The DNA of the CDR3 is TGTGCTAGTGGTCTCCAGCGGGGGGAGCAGTACTTC. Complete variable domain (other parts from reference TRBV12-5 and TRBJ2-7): DARVTQTPRHKVTEMGQEVTMRCQPILGHNTVFWYRQTMMQGLELLAYFRNRAPLDDSGMPKDRFSAEMPDATLATLKIQPSEPRDSAVYFCASGLQRGEQYFGPGTRLTVT.

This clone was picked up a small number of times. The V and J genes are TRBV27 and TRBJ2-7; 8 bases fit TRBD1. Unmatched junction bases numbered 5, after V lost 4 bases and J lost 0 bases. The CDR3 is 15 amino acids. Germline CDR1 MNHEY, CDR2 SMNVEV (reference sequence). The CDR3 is CASSSWTGSSYEQYF. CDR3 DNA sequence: TGTGCCAGCAGTTCCTGGACAGGGAGCTCCTACGAGCAGTACTTC.

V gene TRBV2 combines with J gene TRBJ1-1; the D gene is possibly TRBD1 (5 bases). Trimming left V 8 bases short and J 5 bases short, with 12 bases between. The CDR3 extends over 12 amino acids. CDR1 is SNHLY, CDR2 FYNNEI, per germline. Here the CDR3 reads CASGQWRTEAFF. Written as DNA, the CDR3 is TGTGCCAGCGGACAATGGAGAACTGAAGCTTTCTTT.

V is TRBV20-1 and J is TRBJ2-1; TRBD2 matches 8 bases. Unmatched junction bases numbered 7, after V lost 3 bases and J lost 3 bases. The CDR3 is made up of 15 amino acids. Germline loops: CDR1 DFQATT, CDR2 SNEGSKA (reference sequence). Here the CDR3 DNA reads TGCAGTGCTAGTAGTGAGCGGGAGTACTACAATGAGCAGTTCTTC. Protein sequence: CSASSEREYYNEQFF.

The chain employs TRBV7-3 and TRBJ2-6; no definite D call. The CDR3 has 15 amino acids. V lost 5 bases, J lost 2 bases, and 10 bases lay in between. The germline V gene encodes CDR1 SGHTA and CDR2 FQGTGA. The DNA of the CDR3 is TGTGCCAGCAGCCCAGGCGCGACTGGGGCCAACGTCCTGACTTTC. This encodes CASSPGATGANVLTF.

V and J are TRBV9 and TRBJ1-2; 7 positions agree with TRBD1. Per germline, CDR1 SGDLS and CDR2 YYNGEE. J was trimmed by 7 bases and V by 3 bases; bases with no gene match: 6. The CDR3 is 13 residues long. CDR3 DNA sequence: TGTGCCAGCAGCGAAACGACAGGGTTTGGCTACACCTTC. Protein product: CASSETTGFGYTF.

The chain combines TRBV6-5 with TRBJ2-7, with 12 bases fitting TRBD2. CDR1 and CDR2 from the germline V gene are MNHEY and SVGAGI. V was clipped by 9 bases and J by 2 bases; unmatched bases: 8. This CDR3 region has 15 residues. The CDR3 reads CASRLAGARAYEQYF. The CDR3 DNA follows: TGTGCCAGTCGACTAGCGGGAGCCAGAGCCTACGAGCAGTACTTC.

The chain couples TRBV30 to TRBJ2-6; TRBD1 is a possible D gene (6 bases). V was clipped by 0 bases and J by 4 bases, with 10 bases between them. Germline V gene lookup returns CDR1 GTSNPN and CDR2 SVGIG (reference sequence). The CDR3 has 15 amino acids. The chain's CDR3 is CAWSVGGSGANVLTF. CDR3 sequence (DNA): TGTGCCTGGAGTGTAGGGGGATCCGGGGCCAACGTCCTGACTTTC.